A single sample is the source of the 6 T cell receptor beta chains below, sequenced in a study of glioma-infiltrating T cells. Using RNA template, CDR3s of TCR alpha and beta were amplified with iRepertoire arm-PCR. Using its own MiXCR run on the multiplex PCR reads, TCRdb lists one record per CDR3 protein. Among more than 300,000 distinct CDR3 sequences, roughly two fifths were seen once, and the ten largest hold more than 10%. The sequenced material came from glioma tissue, nonneoplastic brain tissue, or PBMCs (not recorded which). The receptors were sampled from a human donor with low-grade glioma or glioblastoma, undergoing nonglioma brain surgery, or in good health (not recorded which).

Ten or more counts support this clonotype. The chain joins TRBV27 to TRBJ1-5, with D tentatively TRBD1 (6 bases). The CDR3 loop spans 15 amino acids. Trimming removed 3 bases at V and 3 bases at J, with 12 bases between. Germline V CDR1 and CDR2: MNHEY, SMNVEV (reference sequence). CDR3 loop: CASSFQGIDNQPQHF. The CDR3 nucleotides are TGTGCCAGCAGTTTTCAGGGGATTGACAATCAGCCCCAGCATTTT.

The sample holds one count of this clonotype. The chain has TRBV7-2 and TRBJ2-7, with 9 bases matching TRBD2. With V trimmed by 7 bases and J by 2 bases, 6 bases remained unmatched. Per germline, CDR1 SGHTA and CDR2 FQGNSA. The CDR3 contains 14 residues. The DNA for the CDR3 is TGTGCCAGCATCCCGACTAGCGGAACCTACGAGCAGTACTTC. This translates into CASIPTSGTYEQYF.

The count of this clonotype is one. The junction differs from germline at one of its ends, possibly a read error. V is TRBV7-8 and J is TRBJ1-5; tentative D call: TRBD1 (5 bases). Germline V gives CDR1 SGHVS, CDR2 FQNEAQ. This CDR3 region has 17 residues. The CDR3 loop reads CATNPSLGDYSNRPQHF. In DNA form, the CDR3 reads TGTGCCACCAACCCCTCCTTAGGGGATTATAGCAATCGGCCCCAGCATTTT. The full variable domain, its missing parts supplied by reference TRBV7-8 and TRBJ1-5, is GAGVSQSPRYKVAKRGQDVALRCDPISGHVSLFWYQQALGQGPEFLTYFQNEAQLDKSGLPSDRFFAERPEGSVSTLKIQRTQQEDSAVYLCATNPSLGDYSNRPQHFGDGTRLSIL.

The chain is built from TRBV20-1 and TRBJ2-3; D is unclear. This CDR3 is 15 amino acids long. The V gene lost 6 bases and the J gene lost 1 base, with 17 bases spanning the gap. CDR1 and CDR2 from the germline V gene are DFQATT and SNEGSKA (reference sequence). The CDR3 protein is CSASVGYMGTDTQYF. CDR3 in DNA: TGCAGTGCAAGTGTGGGGTACATGGGCACAGATACGCAGTATTTT.

In DNA form, the CDR3 reads TGTGCCAGCAGTGAAGACAGCAATGAGCAGTTCTTC. Translated, it gives CASSEDSNEQFF. The V and J genes are TRBV6-4 and TRBJ2-1; tentative D call: TRBD1 (5 bases). This CDR3 region has 12 residues. Germline assignment: CDR1 MRHNA and CDR2 SNTAGT. V was trimmed by 3 bases and J by 6 bases, leaving 6 bases between them.

V and J are TRBV6-9 and TRBJ2-1, with no clear D. The CDR3 is 13 residues long. Germline V gene lookup returns CDR1 MNHGY and CDR2 SVAAGI. V shed 4 bases and J shed 6 bases, with 10 bases lying between them. The CDR3 coding sequence is TGTGCCAGCAGTTTGTCAATGGCCAATGAGCAGTTCTTC. It specifies CASSLSMANEQFF.